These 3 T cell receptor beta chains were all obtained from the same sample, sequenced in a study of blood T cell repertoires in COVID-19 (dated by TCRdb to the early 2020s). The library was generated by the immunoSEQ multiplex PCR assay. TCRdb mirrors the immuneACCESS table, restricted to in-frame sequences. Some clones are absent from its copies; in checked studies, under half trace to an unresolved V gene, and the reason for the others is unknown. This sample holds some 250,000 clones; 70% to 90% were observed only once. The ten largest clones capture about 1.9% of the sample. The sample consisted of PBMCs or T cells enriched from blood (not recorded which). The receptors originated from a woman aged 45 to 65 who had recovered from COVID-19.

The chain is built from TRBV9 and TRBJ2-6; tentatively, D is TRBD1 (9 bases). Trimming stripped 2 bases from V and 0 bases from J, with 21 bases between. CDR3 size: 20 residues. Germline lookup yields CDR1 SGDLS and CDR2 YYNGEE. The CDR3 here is CASSVGQGSRGASGANVLTF. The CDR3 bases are TGTGCCAGCAGCGTGGGACAGGGATCGCGGGGGGCCTCTGGGGCCAACGTCCTGACTTTC.

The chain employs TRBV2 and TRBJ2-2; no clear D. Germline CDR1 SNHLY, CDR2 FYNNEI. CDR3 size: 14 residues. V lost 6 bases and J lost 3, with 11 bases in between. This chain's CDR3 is CASSPTRYTGELFF. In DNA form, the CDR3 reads TGTGCCAGCAGCCCGACACGCTACACCGGGGAGCTGTTTTTT.

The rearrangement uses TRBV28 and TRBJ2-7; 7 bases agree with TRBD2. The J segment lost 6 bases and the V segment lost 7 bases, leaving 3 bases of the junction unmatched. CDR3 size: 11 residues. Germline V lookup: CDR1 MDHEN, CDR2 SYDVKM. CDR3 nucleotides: TGTGCCAGCACCCCGGGGGGCGAGCAGTACTTC. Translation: CASTPGGEQYF.